This paragraph reports one T cell receptor (beta chain). The antigen is not known. This specimen belongs to a study of memory CD8 T cells in hepatitis C reinfection. The study's findings and limits: Conclusions on public clonotypes and secondary clearance were not definitive with five donors.

Specified time point: peak reinfection, 3 to 8 weeks after reinfection detection. No in vitro expansion preceded TCR sequencing of the sorted cells. Sequencing used immunoSEQ multiplex PCR; TCRdb keeps in-frame clones, though not all of them. The table records 35,000 to 50,000 clones, 88% of them present only once. Sequenced material: naive CD8+ T cells sorted from blood. The TCR sequence derives from a man aged 18 to 35 with hepatitis C virus infection.

DNA of the CDR3: TGTGCCAGCAGCTTAGGGGTGGTCCTAGCGGGAACCCGAGAGACCCAGTACTTC. This sequence encodes CASSLGVVLAGTRETQYF. The genes are TRBV11-2 and TRBJ2-5; 9 nucleotides agree with TRBD2. The CDR3 runs to 18 residues. J gave up 4 bases and V 1 base, and 13 bases lay outside the gene matches. Germline assignment: CDR1 SGHAT and CDR2 FQNNGV.